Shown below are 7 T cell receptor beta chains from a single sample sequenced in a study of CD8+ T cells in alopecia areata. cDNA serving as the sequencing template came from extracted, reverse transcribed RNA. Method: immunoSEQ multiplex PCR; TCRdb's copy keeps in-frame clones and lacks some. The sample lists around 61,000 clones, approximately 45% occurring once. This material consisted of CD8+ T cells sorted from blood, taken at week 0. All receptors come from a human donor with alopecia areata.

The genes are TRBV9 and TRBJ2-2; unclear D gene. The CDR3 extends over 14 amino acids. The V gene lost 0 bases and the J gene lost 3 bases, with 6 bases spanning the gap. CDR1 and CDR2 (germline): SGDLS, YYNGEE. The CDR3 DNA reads TGTGCCAGCAGCGTAGTAAGGGACACCGGGGAGCTGTTTTTT. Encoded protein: CASSVVRDTGELFF.

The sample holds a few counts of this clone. CDR3 residues: CASSLETQGAGANVLTF. The CDR3 region has the DNA TGTGCCAGCAGCTTAGAAACCCAGGGAGCTGGGGCCAACGTCCTGACTTTC. The chain couples TRBV7-2 to TRBJ2-6; D may match TRBD1 or TRBD2 (5 bases each). CDR3 length: 17 residues. V was clipped by 1 base and J by 2 bases, with 12 bases between them. CDR1 and CDR2 (germline): SGHTA, FQGNSA.

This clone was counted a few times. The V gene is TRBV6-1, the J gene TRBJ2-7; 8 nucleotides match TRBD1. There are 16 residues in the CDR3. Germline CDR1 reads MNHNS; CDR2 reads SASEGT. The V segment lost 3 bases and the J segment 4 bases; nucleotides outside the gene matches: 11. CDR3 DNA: TGTGCCAGCAGTGATGGGGATTGGACAGGGAGGTACGAGCAGTACTTC. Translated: CASSDGDWTGRYEQYF.

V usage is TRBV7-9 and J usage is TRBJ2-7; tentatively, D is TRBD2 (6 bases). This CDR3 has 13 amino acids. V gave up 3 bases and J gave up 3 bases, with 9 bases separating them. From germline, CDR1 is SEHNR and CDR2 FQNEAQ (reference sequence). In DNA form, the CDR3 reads TGTGCCAGCAGCTTCGGGGGTATCTACGAGCAGTACTTC. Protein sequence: CASSFGGIYEQYF.

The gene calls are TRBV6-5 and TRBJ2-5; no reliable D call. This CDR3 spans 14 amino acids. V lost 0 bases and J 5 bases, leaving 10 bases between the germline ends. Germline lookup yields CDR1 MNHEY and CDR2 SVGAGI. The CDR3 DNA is TGTGCCAGCAGTTACTCGGTCAAACCCGAGACCCAGTACTTC. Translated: CASSYSVKPETQYF.

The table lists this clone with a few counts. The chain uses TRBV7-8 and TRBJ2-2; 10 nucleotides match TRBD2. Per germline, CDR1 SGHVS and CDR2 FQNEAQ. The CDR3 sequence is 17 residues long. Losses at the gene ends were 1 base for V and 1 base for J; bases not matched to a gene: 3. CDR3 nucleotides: TGTGCCAGCAGCTTAGACAGACTAGCGGGGAACACCGGGGAGCTGTTTTTT. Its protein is CASSLDRLAGNTGELFF.

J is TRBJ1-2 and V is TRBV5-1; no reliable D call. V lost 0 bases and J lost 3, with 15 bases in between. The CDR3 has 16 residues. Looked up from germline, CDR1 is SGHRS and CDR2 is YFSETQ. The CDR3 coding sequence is TGCGCCAGCAGCTTGGCCGGGCAGGAGGGTGACTATGGCTACACCTTC. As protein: CASSLAGQEGDYGYTF.